This record concerns one T cell receptor (beta chain) sequence. The sample belongs to a study of OX40 agonist ivuxolimab in advanced cancers. The wider study: Antecedent anti-PD-1, anti-PD-L1 or anti-CTLA-4 therapy was permissible, with 35% to 40% having received some. Partial responses were recorded for three patients, including one with hepatocellular carcinoma and two with cutaneous melanoma.

The junction had 5 bases not matched to a gene; V was cut back by 6 bases and J by 4 bases. CDR1 is MNHNY, CDR2 SVGAGI, per germline (reference sequence). The CDR3 has 15 residues. TCRdb keeps only in-frame clones here, not all; method: immunoSEQ multiplex PCR. This sample has some 85,000 clones, with about nine tenths found just once. Patients who had autoimmune disease history or got systemic immunosuppression were left out. Researchers took blood at baseline, on cycle 4 day 1, and on cycle 7 day 1. The sequence came from an adult with an advanced solid tumor such as melanoma, head and neck, liver or kidney cancer. The rearrangement joins TRBV6-6 to TRBJ2-7; 14 bases are shared with TRBD2. This specimen was CD4+ or CD8+ T cells sorted from blood, taken in a trial of the OX40 agonist ivuxolimab. CDR3 in amino acids: CASSAGLAGEYEQYF. CDR3 sequence (DNA): TGTGCCAGCAGCGCGGGACTAGCGGGGGAATACGAGCAGTACTTC.